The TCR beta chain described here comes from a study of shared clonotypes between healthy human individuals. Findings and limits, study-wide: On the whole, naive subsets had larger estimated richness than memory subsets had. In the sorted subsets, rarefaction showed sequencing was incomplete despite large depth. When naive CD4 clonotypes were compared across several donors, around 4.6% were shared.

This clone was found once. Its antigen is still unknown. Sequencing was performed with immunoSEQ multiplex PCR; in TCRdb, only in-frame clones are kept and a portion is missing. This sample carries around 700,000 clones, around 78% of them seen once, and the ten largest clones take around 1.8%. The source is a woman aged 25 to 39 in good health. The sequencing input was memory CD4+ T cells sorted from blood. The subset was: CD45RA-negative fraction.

The CDR3 DNA follows: TGCGCCAGCAGCACAGGACAGTACACTGAAGCTTTCTTT. The encoded protein is CASSTGQYTEAFF. The gene calls are TRBV5-1 and TRBJ1-1; tentative D call: TRBD1 (6 bases). Germline loops: CDR1 SGHRS, CDR2 YFSETQ. The ends were cut back, 4 bases at V and 3 bases at J, with 10 bases in the middle. The CDR3 contains 13 residues.